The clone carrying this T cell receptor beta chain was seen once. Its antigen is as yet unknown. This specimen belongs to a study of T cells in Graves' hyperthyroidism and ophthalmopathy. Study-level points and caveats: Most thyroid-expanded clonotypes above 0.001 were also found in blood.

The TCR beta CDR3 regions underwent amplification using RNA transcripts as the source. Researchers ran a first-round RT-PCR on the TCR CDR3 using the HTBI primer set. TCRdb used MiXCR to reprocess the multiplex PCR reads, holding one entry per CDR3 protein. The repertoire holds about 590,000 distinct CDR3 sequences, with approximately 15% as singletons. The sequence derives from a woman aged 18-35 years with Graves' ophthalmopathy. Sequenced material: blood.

This CDR3 reads CSARGHINYGYTF. Written as DNA, the CDR3 is TGCAGTGCTAGAGGGCATATTAACTATGGCTACACCTTC. This sequence joins TRBV20-1 and TRBJ1-2; D is ambiguous. Germline V gives CDR1 DFQATT, CDR2 SNEGSKA (reference sequence). The CDR3 consists of 13 residues. The germline V and J ends were trimmed by 1 base and 1 base, with 7 bases remaining between them.